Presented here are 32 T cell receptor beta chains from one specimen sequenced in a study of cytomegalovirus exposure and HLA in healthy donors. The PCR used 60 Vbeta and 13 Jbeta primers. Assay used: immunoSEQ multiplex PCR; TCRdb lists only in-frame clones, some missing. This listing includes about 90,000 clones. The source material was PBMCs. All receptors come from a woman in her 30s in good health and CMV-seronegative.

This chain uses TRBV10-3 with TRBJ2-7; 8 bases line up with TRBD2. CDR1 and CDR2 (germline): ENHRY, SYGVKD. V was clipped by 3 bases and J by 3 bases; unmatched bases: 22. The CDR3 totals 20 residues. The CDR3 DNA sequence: TGTGCCATCAGTGACGTAGGAATGGCGGGGGGCCATGGGCTGTACTACGAGCAGTACTTC. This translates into CAISDVGMAGGHGLYYEQYF.

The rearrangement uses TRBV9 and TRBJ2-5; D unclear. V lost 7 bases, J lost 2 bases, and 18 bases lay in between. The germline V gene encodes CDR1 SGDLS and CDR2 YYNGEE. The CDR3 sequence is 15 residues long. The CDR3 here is CASSESPGGQETQYF. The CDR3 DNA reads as TGTGCCAGCTCAGAGTCCCCGGGTGGTCAAGAGACCCAGTACTTC.

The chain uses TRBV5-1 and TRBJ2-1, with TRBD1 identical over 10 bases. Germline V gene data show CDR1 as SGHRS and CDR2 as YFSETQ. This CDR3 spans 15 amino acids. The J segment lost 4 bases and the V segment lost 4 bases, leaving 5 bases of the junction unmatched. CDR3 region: CASSIRDRGYNEQFF. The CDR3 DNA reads TGCGCCAGCAGCATCCGGGACAGGGGATACAATGAGCAGTTCTTC.

The CDR3 sequence: CASSQDTAGYGYTF. The CDR3 coding sequence is TGCGCCAGCAGTCAGGACACGGCTGGCTATGGCTACACCTTC. This chain links TRBV23-1 with TRBJ1-2; possibly TRBD1 for D (5 bases). TRBV23-1 is reported as an ORF; its role is uncertain. Trimming removed 3 bases from V and 4 bases from J, with 12 bases in between. The CDR3 is 14 residues long.

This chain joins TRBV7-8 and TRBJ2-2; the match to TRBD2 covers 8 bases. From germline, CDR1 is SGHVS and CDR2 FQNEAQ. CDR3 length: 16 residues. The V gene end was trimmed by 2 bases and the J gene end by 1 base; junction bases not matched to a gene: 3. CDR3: CASSLMSGGNTGELFF. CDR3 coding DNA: TGTGCCAGCAGCTTAATGAGCGGGGGGAACACCGGGGAGCTGTTTTTT.

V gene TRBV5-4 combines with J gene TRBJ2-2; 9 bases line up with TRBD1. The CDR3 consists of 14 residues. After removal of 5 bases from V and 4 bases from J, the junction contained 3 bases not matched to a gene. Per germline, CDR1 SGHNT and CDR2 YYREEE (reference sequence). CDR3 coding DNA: TGTGCCAGCAGATCGGGACAGGGCACCGGGGAGCTGTTTTTT. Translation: CASRSGQGTGELFF.

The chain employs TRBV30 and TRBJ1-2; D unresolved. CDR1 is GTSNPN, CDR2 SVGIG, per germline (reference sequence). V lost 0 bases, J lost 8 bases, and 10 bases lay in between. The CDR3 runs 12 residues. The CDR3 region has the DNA TGTGCCTGGAGTGTATCAGTGTGGGGCTACACCTTC. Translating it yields CAWSVSVWGYTF.

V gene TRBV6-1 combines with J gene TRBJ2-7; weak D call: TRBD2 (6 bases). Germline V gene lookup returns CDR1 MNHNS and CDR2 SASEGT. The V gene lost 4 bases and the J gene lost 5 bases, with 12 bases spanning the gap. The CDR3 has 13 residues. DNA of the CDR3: TGTGCCAGCAGTGTGCGGAGGGTGGACGAGCAGTACTTC. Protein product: CASSVRRVDEQYF.

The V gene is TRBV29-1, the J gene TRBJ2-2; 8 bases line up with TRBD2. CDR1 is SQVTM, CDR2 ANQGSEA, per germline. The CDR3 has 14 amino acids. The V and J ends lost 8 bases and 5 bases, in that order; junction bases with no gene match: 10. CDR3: CSFSGGGRTGELFF. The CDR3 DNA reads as TGCAGCTTTTCCGGGGGGGGGCGGACCGGGGAGCTGTTTTTT.

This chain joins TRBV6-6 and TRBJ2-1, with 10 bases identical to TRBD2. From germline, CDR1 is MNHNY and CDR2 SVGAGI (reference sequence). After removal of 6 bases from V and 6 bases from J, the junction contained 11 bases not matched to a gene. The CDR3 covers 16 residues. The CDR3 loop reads CASSRTSGTVGNEQFF. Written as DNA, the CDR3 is TGTGCCAGCAGCCGGACTAGCGGCACGGTGGGCAATGAGCAGTTCTTC.

The CDR3 loop is CASSPGTGGASDTGELFF. The CDR3 nucleotides are TGTGCCAGCAGCCCGGGGACAGGGGGCGCCTCTGACACCGGGGAGCTGTTTTTT. This chain connects TRBV11-2 to TRBJ2-2; 12 bases are shared with TRBD1. The CDR3 sequence is 18 residues long. Germline CDR1 is SGHAT and CDR2 is FQNNGV. V trimming: 5 bases; J trimming: 3 bases; junction bases outside the gene matches: 10.

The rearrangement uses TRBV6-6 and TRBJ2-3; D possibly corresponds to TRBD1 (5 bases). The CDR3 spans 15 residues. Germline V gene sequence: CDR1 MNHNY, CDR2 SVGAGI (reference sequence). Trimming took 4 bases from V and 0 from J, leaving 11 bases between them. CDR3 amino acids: CASSFRTSSTDTQYF. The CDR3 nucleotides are TGTGCCAGCAGTTTCCGGACATCTAGCACAGATACGCAGTATTTT.

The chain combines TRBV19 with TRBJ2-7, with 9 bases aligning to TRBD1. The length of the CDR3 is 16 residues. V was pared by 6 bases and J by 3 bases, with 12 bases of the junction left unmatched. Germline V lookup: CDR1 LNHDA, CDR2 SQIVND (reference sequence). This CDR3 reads CASSEIGTGRNYEQYF. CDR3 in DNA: TGTGCCAGTAGCGAAATCGGGACAGGGCGCAACTACGAGCAGTACTTC.

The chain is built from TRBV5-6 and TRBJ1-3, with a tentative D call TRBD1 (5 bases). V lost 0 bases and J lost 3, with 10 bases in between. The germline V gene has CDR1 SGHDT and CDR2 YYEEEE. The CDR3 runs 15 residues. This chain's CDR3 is CASSLGAGNGNTIYF. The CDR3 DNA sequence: TGTGCCAGCAGCTTGGGAGCAGGGAATGGAAACACCATATATTTT.

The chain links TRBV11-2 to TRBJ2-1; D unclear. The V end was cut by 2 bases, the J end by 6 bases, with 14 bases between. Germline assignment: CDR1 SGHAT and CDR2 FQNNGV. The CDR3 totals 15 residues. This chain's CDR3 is CASSLMPKTSNEQFF. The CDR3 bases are TGTGCCAGCAGCTTAATGCCCAAAACTTCCAATGAGCAGTTCTTC. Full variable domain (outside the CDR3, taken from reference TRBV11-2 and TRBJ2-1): EAGVAQSPRYKIIEKRQSVAFWCNPISGHATLYWYQQILGQGPKLLIQFQNNGVVDDSQLPKDRFSAERLKGVDSTLKIQPAKLEDSAVYLCASSLMPKTSNEQFFGPGTRLTVL.

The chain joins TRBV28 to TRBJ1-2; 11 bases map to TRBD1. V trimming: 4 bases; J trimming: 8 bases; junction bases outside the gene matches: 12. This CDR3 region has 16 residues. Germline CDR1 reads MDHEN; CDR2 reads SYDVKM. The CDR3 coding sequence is TGTGCCAGCAGTTCCCTCCGGGACAGGGGGGCCTTCGGCTACACCTTC. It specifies CASSSLRDRGAFGYTF.

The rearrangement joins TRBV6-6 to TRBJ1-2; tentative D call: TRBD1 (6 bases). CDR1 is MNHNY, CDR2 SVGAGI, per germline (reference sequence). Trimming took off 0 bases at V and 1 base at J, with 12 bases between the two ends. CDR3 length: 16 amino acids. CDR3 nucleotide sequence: TGTGCCAGCAGTTACTCGGGGACAAGCTTTAACTATGGCTACACCTTC. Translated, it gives CASSYSGTSFNYGYTF.

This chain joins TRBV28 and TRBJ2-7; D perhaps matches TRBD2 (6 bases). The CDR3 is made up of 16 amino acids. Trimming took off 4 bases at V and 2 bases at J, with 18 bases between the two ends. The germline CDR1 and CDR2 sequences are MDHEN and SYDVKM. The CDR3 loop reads CASSYPPRGKTYEQYF. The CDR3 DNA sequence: TGTGCCAGCAGTTACCCCCCCCGGGGGAAAACCTACGAGCAGTACTTC. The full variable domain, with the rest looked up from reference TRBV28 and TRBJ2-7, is DVKVTQSSRYLVKRTGEKVFLECVQDMDHENMFWYRQDPGLGLRLIYFSYDVKMKEKGDIPEGYSVSREKKERFSLILESASTNQTSMYLCASSYPPRGKTYEQYFGPGTRLTVT.

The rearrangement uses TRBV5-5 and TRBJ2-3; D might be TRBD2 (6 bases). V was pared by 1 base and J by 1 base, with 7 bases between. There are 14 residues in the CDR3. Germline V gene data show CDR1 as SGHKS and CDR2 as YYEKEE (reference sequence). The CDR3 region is CASSLREGTDTQYF. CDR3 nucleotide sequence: TGTGCCAGCAGCTTGAGGGAGGGCACAGATACGCAGTATTTT.

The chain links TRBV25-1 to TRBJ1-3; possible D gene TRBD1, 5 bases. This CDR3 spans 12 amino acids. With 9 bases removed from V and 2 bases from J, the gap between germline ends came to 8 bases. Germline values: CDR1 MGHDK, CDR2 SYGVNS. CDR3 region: CASTGAGNTIYF. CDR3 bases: TGTGCCAGTACGGGGGCTGGAAACACCATATATTTT.

CDR3 bases: TGTGCCATCAGTGAACCCGGGTGGACTGAAGCTTTCTTT. Protein: CAISEPGWTEAFF. The chain links TRBV10-3 to TRBJ1-1; D unclear. V was cut by 3 bases and J by 5 bases, with 10 bases left in between. Germline CDR1 ENHRY, CDR2 SYGVKD. The CDR3 extends over 13 amino acids.

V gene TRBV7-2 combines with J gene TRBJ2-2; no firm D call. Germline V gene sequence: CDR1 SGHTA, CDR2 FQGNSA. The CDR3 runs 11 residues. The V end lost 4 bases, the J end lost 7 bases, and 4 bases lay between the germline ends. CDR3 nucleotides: TGTGCCAGCAGCTCCAGCGGGGAGCTGTTTTTT. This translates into CASSSSGELFF.

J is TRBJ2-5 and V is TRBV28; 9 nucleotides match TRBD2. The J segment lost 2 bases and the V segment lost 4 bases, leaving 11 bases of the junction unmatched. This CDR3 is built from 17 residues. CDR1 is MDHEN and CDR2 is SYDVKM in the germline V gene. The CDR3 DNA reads TGTGCCAGCAGTTACGAACCGGGACTAGCACTTCAAGAGACCCAGTACTTC. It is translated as CASSYEPGLALQETQYF.

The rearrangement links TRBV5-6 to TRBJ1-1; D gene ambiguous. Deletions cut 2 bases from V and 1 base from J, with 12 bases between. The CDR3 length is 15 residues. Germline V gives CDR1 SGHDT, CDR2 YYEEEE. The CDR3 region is CASSFIEERNTEAFF. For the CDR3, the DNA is TGTGCCAGCAGCTTCATTGAAGAGAGGAACACTGAAGCTTTCTTT.

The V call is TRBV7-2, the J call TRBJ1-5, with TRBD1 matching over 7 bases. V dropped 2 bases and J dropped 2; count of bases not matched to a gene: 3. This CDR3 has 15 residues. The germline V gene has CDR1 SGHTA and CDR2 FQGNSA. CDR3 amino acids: CASSLKGGGNQPQHF. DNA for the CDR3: TGTGCCAGCAGCTTAAAAGGGGGCGGCAATCAGCCCCAGCATTTT.

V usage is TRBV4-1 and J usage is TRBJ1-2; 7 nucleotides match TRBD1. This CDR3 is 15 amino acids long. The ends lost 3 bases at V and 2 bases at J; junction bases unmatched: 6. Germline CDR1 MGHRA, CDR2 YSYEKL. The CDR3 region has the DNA TGCGCCAGCAGCCACAGGGACAGTGGGAACTATGGCTACACCTTC. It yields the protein CASSHRDSGNYGYTF.

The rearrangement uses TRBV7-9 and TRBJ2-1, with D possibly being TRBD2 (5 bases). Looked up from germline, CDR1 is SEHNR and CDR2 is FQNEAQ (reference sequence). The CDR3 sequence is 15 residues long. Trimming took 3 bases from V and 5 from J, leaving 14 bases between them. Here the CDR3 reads CASSFPGSTDNEQFF. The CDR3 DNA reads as TGTGCCAGCAGCTTTCCGGGATCAACCGACAATGAGCAGTTCTTC.

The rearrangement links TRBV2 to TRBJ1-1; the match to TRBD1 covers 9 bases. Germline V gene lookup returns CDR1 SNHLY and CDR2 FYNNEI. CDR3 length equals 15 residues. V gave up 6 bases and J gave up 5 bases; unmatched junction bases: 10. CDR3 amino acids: CASRGTGSQGTEAFF. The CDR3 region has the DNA TGTGCCAGCAGAGGGACAGGGTCACAAGGTACTGAAGCTTTCTTT.

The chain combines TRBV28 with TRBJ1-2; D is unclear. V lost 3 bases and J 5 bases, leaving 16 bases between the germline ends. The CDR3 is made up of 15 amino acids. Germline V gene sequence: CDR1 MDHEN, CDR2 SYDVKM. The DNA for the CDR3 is TGTGCCAGCAGTTTTTTCGGGAGACGTTCGTATGGCTACACCTTC. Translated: CASSFFGRRSYGYTF.

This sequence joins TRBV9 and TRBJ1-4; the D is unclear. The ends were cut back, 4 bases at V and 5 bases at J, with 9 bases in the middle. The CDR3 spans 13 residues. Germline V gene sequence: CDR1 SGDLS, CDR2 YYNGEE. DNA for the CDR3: TGTGCCAGCAGCACACGCGGCAATGAAAAACTGTTTTTT. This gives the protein CASSTRGNEKLFF.

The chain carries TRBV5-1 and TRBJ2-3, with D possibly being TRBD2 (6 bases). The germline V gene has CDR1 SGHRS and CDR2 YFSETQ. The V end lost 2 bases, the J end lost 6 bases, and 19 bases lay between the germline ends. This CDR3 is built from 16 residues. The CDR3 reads CASSFSLARDVDTQYF. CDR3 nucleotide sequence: TGCGCCAGCAGCTTCTCCCTAGCGAGAGACGTGGATACGCAGTATTTT.

The CDR3 loop is CASSYSIAGKLFF. CDR3 nucleotide sequence: TGTGCCAGCAGTTACTCGATTGCGGGAAAACTGTTTTTT. The chain combines TRBV6-6 with TRBJ1-4; no firm D call. Germline V gives CDR1 MNHNY, CDR2 SVGAGI (reference sequence). Trimming stripped 0 bases from V and 10 bases from J, with 9 bases between. The CDR3 runs 13 residues.